This T cell receptor (beta chain) stems from a study of blood T cells in healthy people across ages. This CDR3 is 15 amino acids long. CDR1 is ENHRY, CDR2 SYGVKD, per germline. The J segment lost 0 bases and the V segment lost 10 bases, leaving 7 bases of the junction unmatched. Sample-barcoded 5' priming and a J-beta primer mix drove a second PCR of roughly 7 to 11 cycles. TCRdb re-called the 5' RACE reads with MiXCR, one entry per CDR3 protein. The repertoire consists of more than 900,000 distinct CDR3 sequences, with roughly 24% occurring once and the leading ten covering 0.65% to 0.75%. The data were also submitted as part of a second study, on T cells of mothers and their children.

The V call is TRBV10-3, the J call TRBJ2-3; 10 positions match TRBD2. This clonotype was sampled from a girl aged 2-10 years in good health. The sequencing sample was made of blood. CDR3 coding DNA: TGTGCCACCTCAGGACTAGCGGACAGCACAGATACGCAGTATTTT. This gives the protein CATSGLADSTDTQYF.